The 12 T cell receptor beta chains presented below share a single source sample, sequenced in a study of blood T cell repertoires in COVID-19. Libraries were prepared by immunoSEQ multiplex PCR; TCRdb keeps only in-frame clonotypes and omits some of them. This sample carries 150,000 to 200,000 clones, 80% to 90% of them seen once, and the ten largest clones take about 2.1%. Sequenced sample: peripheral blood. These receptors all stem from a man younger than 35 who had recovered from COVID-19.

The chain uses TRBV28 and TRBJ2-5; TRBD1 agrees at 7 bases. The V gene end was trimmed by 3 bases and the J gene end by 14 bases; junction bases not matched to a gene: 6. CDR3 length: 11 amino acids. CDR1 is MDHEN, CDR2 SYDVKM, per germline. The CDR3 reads CASSFTGVIYF. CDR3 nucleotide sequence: TGTGCCAGCAGTTTTACAGGGGTAATTTACTTC.

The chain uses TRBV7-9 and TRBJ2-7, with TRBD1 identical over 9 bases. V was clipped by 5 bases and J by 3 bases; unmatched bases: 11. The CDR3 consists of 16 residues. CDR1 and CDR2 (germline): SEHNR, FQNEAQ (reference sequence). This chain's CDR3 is CASSLPEGDRVYEQYF. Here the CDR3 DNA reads TGTGCCAGCAGCCTTCCGGAAGGGGACAGGGTCTACGAGCAGTACTTC.

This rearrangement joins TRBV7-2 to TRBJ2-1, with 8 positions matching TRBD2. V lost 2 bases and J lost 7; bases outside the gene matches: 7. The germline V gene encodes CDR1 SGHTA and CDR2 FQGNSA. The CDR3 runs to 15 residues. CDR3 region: CASSLSGGQGNEQFF. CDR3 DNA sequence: TGTGCCAGCAGCTTATCGGGAGGGCAAGGGAATGAGCAGTTCTTC.

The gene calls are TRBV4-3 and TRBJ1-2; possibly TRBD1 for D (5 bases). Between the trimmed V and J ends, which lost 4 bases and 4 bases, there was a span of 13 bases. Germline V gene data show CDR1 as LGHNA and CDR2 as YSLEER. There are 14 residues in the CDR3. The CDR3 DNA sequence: TGCGCCAGCAGCCCTCAGGGATCTACCTATGGCTACACCTTC. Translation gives CASSPQGSTYGYTF.

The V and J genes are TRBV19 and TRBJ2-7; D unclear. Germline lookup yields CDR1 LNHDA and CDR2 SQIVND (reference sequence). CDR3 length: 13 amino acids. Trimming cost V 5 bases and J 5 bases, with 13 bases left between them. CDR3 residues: CASSAVNLDEQYF. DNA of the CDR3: TGTGCCAGTAGTGCGGTAAACCTGGACGAGCAGTACTTC.

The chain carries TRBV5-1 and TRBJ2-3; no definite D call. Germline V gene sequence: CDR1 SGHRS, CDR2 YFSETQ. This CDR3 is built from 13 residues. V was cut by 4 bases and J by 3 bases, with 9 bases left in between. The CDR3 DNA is TGCGCCAGCAGCCCCGGTTGGACAGATACGCAGTATTTT. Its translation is CASSPGWTDTQYF.

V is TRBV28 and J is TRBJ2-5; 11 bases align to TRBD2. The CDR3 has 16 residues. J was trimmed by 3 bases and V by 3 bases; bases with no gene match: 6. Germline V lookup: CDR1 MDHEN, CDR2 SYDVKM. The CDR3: CASSLELAGEEETQYF. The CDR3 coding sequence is TGTGCCAGCAGTTTGGAACTAGCGGGAGAAGAAGAGACCCAGTACTTC.

As DNA, the CDR3 is TGTGCCAGCAGCTTCCTAGCGGGAGGGGGTGATGAGCAGTTCTTC. This sequence encodes CASSFLAGGGDEQFF. This chain connects TRBV5-8 to TRBJ2-1, with 12 bases lining up with TRBD2. The CDR3 runs 15 residues. Germline V gene data show CDR1 as SGHTS and CDR2 as YDEGEE. V shed 2 bases and J 8 bases; nucleotides not matched to a gene: 5.

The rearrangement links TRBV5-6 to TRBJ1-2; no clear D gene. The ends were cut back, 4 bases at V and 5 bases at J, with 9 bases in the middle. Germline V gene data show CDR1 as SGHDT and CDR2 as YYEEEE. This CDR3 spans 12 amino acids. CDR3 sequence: CASSRGGYGYTF. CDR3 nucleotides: TGTGCCAGCAGCCGGGGAGGGTATGGCTACACCTTC.

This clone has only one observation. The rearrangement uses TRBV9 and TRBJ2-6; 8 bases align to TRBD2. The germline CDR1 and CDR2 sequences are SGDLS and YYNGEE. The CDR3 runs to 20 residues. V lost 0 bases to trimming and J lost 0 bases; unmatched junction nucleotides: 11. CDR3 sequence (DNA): TGTGCCAGCAGCGTAGCTCGGGAGGGGACACCCGACTCTGGGGCCAACGTCCTGACTTTC. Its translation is CASSVAREGTPDSGANVLTF.

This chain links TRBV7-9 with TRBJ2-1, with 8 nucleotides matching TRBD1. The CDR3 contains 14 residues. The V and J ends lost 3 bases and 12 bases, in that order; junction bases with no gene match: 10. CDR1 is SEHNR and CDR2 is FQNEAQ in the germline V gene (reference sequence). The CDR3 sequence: CASSFTFEDRAQFF. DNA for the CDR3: TGTGCCAGCAGCTTCACCTTCGAGGACAGGGCGCAGTTCTTC.

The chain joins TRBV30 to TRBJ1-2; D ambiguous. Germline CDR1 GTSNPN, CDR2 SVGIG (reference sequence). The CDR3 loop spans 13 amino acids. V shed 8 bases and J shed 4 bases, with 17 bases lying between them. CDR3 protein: CAGEPGGRYGYTF. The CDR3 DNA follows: TGTGCCGGGGAACCAGGTGGGCGCTATGGCTACACCTTC.